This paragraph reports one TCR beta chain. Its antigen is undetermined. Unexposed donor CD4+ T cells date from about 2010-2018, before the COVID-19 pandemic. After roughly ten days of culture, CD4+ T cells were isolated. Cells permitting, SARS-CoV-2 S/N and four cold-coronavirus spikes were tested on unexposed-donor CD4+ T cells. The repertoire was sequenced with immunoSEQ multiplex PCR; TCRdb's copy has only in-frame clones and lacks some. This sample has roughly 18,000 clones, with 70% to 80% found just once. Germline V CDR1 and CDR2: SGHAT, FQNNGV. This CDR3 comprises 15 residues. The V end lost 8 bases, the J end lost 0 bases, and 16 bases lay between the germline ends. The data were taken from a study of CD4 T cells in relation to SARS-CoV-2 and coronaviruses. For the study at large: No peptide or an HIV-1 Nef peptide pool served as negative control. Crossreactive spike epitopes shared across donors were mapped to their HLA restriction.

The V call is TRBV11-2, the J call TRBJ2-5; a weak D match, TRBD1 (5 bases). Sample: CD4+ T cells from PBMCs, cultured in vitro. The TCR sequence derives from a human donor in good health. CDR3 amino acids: CASSQGGQDQETQYF. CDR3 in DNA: TGTGCCAGCTCCCAGGGCGGCCAGGACCAAGAGACCCAGTACTTC.